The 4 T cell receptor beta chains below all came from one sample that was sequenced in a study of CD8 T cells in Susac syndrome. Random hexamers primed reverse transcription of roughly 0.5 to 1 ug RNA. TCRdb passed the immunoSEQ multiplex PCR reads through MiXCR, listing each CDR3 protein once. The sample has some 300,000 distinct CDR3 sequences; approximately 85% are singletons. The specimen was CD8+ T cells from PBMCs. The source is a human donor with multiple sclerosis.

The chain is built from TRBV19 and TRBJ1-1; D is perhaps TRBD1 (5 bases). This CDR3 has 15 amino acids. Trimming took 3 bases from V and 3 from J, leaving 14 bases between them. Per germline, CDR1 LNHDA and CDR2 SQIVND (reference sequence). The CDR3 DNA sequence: TGTGCCAGTAGTATGTATTCGGGGGTCGACACTGAAGCTTTCTTT. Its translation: CASSMYSGVDTEAFF.

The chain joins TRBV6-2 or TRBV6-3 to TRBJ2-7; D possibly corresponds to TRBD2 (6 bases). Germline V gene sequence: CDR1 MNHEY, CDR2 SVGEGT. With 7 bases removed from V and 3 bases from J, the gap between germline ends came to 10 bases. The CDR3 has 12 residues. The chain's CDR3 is CASISSGYEQYF. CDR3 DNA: TGTGCCAGCATTAGTAGCGGCTACGAGCAGTACTTC.

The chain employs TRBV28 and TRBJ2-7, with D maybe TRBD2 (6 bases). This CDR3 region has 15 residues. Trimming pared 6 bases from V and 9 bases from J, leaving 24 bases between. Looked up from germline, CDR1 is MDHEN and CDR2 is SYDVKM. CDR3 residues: CASSPGKGGPERQYF. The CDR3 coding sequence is TGTGCCAGCAGCCCCGGGAAGGGAGGCCCCGAGAGGCAGTACTTC.

In DNA, the CDR3 is TGCAGTGCTAGAATCCCGGAGAGGGGTTACAATGAGCAGTTCTTC. Its protein product is CSARIPERGYNEQFF. This rearrangement joins TRBV20-1 to TRBJ2-1; D possibly uses TRBD1 or TRBD2 (5 bases each). The CDR3 runs 15 residues. The V and J ends lost 2 bases and 4 bases respectively, with 15 bases between them. CDR1 is DFQATT and CDR2 is SNEGSKA in the germline V gene (reference sequence).